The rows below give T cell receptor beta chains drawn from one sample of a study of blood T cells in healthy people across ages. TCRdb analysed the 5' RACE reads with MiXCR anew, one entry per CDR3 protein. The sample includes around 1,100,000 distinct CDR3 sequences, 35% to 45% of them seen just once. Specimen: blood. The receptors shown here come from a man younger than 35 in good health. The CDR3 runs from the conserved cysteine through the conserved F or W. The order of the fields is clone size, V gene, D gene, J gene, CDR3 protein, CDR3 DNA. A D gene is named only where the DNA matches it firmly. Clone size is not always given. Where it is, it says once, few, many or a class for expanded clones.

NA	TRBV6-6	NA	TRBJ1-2	CASSRQDHYGYTF	TGTGCCAGCAGTCGTCAGGATCACTATGGCTACACCTTC
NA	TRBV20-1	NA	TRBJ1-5	CSASTGRNQPQHF	TGCAGTGCTTCAACAGGCCGCAATCAGCCCCAGCATTTT
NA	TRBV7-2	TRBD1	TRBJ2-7	CASSSQVGTETYEQYF	TGTGCCAGCAGCTCTCAAGTAGGGACAGAGACCTACGAGCAGTACTTC
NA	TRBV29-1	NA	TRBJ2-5	CSVEARGDQETQYF	TGCAGCGTTGAAGCCAGGGGGGACCAAGAGACCCAGTACTTC
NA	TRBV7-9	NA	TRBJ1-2	CASTKSRRKEANYGYTF	TGTGCCAGCACGAAAAGTCGTAGAAAGGAAGCTAACTATGGCTACACCTTC
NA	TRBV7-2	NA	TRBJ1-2	CASSPSRAGYTF	TGTGCCAGCAGCCCTTCGAGGGCTGGCTACACCTTC
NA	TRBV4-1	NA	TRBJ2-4	CASSQDTGATAKNIQYF	TGCGCCAGCAGCCAAGATACGGGGGCAACAGCCAAAAACATTCAGTACTTC
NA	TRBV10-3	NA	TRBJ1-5	CAISERPQGGNQPQHF	TGTGCCATCAGTGAGAGGCCCCAAGGGGGCAATCAGCCCCAGCATTTT
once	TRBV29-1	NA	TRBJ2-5	CSVDPRGEETQYF	TGCAGCGTTGACCCGAGAGGGGAAGAGACCCAGTACTTC
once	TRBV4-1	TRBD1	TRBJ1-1	CASSRLQGGNTEAFF	TGCGCCAGCAGCCGGCTACAGGGGGGAAACACTGAAGCTTTCTTT
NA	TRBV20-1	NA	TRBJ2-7	CSARGTRESEQYF	TGCAGTGCTAGGGGAACCAGGGAAAGCGAGCAGTACTTC
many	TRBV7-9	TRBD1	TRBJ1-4	CASSGGQATNEKLFF	TGTGCCAGCAGTGGAGGACAGGCAACTAATGAAAAACTGTTTTTT
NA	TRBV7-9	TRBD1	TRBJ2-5	CASSSPRFWTGASSYNEQYF	TGTGCCAGCAGCTCCCCTCGATTCTGGACAGGGGCGAGCTCCTACAATGAGCAGTACTTC
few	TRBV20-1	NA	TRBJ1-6	CSARSARDSPLHF	TGCAGTGCTAGAAGCGCGCGGGATTCACCCCTCCACTTT
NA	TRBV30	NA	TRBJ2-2	CAWSVKGPTGELFF	TGTGCCTGGAGTGTAAAGGGGCCCACCGGGGAGCTGTTTTTT
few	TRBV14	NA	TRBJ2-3	CASSQGRTVLDTQYF	TGTGCCAGCAGCCAAGGGCGAACAGTTTTAGATACGCAGTATTTT
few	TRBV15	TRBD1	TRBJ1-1	CATSYDRGRFDTEAFF	TGTGCCACCAGCTATGACAGGGGTAGGTTCGACACTGAAGCTTTCTTT
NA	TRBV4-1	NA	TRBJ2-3	CASSTGEATDTQYF	TGCGCCAGCAGTACAGGGGAGGCCACAGATACGCAGTATTTT
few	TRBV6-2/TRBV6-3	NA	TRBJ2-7	CASSWDTNYEQYF	TGTGCCAGCAGCTGGGACACCAACTACGAGCAGTACTTC
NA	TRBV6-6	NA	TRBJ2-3	CAAGWDGQDTQYF	TGTGCCGCGGGTTGGGACGGACAAGATACGCAGTATTTT
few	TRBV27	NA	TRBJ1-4	CASSSTGPAGEKLFF	TGTGCCAGCAGTTCCACGGGACCGGCGGGGGAAAAACTGTTTTTT
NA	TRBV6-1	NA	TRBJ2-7	CASSEGPSSSYEQYF	TGTGCCAGCAGCGAGGGACCGTCGAGCTCCTACGAGCAGTACTTC
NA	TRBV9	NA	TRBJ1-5	CASSVEDSSNQPQHF	TGTGCCAGCAGCGTAGAGGACAGTAGTAATCAGCCCCAGCATTTT
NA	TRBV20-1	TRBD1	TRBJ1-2	CSARDFGTGVGGYTF	TGCAGTGCTAGAGATTTTGGGACAGGGGTCGGTGGCTACACCTTC
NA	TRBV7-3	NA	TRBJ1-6	CASSLNGDSPLHF	TGTGCCAGCAGCTTAAATGGGGATTCACCCCTCCACTTT
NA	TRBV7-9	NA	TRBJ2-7	CASSGVNRGRYEQYF	TGTGCCTCCTCGGGGGTAAACAGGGGCCGTTACGAGCAGTACTTC
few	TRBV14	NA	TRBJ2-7	CASSPSNRNSYEQYF	TGTGCCAGCAGTCCCAGTAACAGGAATTCCTACGAGCAGTACTTC